This T cell receptor (beta chain) was obtained from a study of blood T cells in healthy people across ages. Study findings and constraints: Shifts in expanded clonotypes may have been confounded by donor CMV status, which was unknown. The study could not conclusively compare naive and antigen-experienced cells, given its unsorted PBMCs.

The study recruited healthy Caucasian donors from Russia who were aged about 6 to 90. This CDR3 contains 18 residues. Germline-derived CDR1 and CDR2 are SGHAT and FQNNGV. With a J-beta primer mix and a sample-barcoded 5' primer, a second PCR ran roughly 6 to 11 cycles. Each CDR3 protein gets one entry after TCRdb re-called the 5' RACE reads with MiXCR. Altogether 1.5 million to 2 million distinct CDR3 sequences are present, around half being singletons, with the ten largest covering 2.1%. To note about this clonotype: Its antigen is currently unknown. Mismatch with germline at one junction end may stem from a read error.

This receptor was obtained from a woman in her forties in good health. The chain uses TRBV11-2 and TRBJ2-3, with 10 positions matching TRBD1. The sample comprised blood. The CDR3 sequence: CTSSPPKTGTGVTDTQYF. CDR3 coding DNA: TGTACCAGCAGCCCGCCTAAGACCGGGACAGGGGTGACAGATACGCAGTATTTT.